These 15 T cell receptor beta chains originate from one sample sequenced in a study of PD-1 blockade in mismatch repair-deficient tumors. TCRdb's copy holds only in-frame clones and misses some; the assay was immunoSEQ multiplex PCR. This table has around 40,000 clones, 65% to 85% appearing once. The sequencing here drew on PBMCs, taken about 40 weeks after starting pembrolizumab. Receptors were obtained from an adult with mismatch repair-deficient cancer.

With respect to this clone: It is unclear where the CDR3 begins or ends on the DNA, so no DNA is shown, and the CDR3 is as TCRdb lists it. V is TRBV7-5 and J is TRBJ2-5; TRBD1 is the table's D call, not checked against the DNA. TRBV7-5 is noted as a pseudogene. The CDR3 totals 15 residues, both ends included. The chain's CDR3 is CVRSFGTGNHETQYF.

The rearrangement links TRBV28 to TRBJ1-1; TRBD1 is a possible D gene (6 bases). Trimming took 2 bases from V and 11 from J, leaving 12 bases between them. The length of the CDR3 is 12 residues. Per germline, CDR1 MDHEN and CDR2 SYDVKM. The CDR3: CASSLPVTGAFF. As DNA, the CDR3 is TGTGCCAGCAGTTTACCGGTTACAGGGGCTTTCTTT.

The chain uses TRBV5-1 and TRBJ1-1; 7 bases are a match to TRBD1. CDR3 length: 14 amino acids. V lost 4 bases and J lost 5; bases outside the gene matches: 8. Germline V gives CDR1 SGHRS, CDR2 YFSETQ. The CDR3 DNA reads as TGCGCCAGCAGCCTCCGGGACAGAGGGACTGAAGCTTTCTTT. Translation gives CASSLRDRGTEAFF.

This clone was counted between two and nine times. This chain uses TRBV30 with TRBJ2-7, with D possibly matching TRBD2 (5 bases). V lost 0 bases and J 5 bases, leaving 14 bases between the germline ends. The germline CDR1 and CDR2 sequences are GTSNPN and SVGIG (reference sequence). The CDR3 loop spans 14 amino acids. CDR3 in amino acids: CAWSVNSGFNEQYF. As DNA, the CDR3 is TGTGCCTGGAGTGTAAACTCGGGGTTCAACGAGCAGTACTTC.

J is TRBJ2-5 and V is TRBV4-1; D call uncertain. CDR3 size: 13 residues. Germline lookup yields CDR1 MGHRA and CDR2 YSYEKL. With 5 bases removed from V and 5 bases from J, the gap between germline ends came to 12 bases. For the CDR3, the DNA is TGCGCCAGCAGCGCCCCGAGGTGGGAGACCCAGTACTTC. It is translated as CASSAPRWETQYF.

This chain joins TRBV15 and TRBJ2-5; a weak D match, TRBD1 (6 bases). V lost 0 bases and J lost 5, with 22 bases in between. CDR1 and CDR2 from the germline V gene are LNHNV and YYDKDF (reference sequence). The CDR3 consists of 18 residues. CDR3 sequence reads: CATSRDWAGAPPRETQYF. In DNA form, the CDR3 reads TGTGCCACCAGCAGAGATTGGGCAGGGGCGCCCCCTAGGGAGACCCAGTACTTC.

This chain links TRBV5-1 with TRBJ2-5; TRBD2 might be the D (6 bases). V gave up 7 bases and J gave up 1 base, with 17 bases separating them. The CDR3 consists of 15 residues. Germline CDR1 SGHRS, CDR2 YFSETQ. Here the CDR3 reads CASHTAGGLQETQYF. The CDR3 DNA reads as TGCGCCAGCCATACAGCCGGGGGACTCCAAGAGACCCAGTACTTC.

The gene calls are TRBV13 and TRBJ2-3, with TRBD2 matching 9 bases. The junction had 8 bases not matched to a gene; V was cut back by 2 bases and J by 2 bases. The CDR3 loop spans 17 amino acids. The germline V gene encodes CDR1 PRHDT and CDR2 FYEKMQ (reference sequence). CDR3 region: CASSLRLAGRDTDTQYF. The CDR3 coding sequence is TGTGCCAGCAGCTTAAGGCTAGCGGGACGGGACACAGATACGCAGTATTTT.

CDR3 sequence reads: CSAPTHNEQFF. In nucleotides, the CDR3 is TGCAGTGCCCCTACTCACAATGAGCAGTTCTTC. This chain connects TRBV20-1 to TRBJ2-1; D remains unclear. Germline CDR1 and CDR2: DFQATT and SNEGSKA (reference sequence). Trimming pared 6 bases from V and 5 bases from J, leaving 8 bases between. CDR3 length: 11 amino acids.

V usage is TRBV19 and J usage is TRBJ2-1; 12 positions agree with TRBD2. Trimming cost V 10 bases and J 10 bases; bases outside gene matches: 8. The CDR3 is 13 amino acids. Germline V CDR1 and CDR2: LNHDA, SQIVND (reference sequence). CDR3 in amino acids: CATGLAGFSEQFF. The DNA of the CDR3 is TGTGCCACCGGACTAGCGGGATTTAGCGAGCAGTTCTTC.

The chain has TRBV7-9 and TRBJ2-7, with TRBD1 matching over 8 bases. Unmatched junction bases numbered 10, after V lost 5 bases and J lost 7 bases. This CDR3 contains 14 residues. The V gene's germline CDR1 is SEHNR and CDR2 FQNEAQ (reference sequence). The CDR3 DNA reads TGTGCCAGCAGCCCCGGACAGGGACGGTGGGAGCAGTACTTC. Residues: CASSPGQGRWEQYF.

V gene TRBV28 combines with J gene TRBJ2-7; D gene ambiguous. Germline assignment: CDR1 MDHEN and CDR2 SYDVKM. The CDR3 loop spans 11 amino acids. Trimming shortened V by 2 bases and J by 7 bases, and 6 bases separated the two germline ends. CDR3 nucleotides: TGTGCCAGCAGTTTAACGAGGGAGCAGTACTTC. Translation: CASSLTREQYF.

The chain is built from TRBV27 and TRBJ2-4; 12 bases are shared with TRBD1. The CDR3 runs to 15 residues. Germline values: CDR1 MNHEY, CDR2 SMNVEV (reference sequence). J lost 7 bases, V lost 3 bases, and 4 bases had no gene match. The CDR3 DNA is TGTGCCAGCAGTTTTGGGACAGGGGGCAGGAACATTCAGTACTTC. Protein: CASSFGTGGRNIQYF.

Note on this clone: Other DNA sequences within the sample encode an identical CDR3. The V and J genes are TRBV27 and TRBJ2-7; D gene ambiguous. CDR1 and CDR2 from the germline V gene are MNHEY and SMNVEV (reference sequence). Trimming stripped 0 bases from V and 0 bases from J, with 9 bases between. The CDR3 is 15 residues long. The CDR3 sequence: CASSLSPVPSYEQYF. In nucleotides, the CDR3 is TGTGCCAGCAGTTTATCTCCAGTCCCCTCCTACGAGCAGTACTTC.

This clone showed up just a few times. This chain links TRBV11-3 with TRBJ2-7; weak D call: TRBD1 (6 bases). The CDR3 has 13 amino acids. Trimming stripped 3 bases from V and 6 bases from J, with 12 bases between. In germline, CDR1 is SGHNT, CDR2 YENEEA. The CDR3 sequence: CASSLGAAGEQYF. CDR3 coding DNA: TGTGCCAGCAGCTTGGGGGCCGCGGGCGAGCAGTACTTC.